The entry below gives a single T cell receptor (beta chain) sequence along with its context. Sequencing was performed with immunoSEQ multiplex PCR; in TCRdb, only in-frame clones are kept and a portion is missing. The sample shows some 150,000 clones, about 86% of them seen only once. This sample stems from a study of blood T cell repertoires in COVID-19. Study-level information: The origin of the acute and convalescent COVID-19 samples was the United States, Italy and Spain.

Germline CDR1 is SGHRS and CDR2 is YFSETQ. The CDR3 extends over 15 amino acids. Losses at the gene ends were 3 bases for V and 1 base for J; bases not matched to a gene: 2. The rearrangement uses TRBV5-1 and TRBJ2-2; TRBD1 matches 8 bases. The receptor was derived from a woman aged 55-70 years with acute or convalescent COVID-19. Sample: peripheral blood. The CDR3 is CASSSTGGNTGELFF. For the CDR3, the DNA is TGCGCCAGCAGCTCTACAGGGGGGAACACCGGGGAGCTGTTTTTT. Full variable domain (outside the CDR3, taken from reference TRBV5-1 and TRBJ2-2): KAGVTQTPRYLIKTRGQQVTLSCSPISGHRSVSWYQQTPGQGLQFLFEYFSETQRNKGNFPGRFSGRQFSNSRSEMNVSTLELGDSALYLCASSSTGGNTGELFFGEGSRLTVL.